In this sample, the clone carrying this T cell receptor beta chain turned up many times. What it recognizes is unknown. This record belongs to a study of T cell repertoires in cytomegalovirus infection. Study as a whole: It was the public TCR beta signatures that indicated both CMV infection and matching HLA type.

The germline V gene encodes CDR1 MNHNS and CDR2 SASEGT. Trimming removed 7 bases from V and 5 bases from J; junction bases left unmatched: 7. The CDR3 runs to 14 residues. Study results and caveats: Carriage of CMV together with the relevant HLA was identifiable through cumulative public TCR beta family frequency. Within the response measured ex vivo, HLA-C-restricted CMV-specific TCR beta clonotypes were dominant.

TCRdb processed the reads anew with MiXCR; each CDR3 protein has one entry. The table lists about 490,000 distinct CDR3 sequences, 16% of them singletons. Sequencing was carried out using CD8+ T cells from PBMCs. The TCR sequence derives from a human donor in good health (CMV status not recorded). Some clones in this sample may be carry-over from other donors' samples. The rearrangement uses TRBV6-1 and TRBJ1-4; the match to TRBD1 covers 7 bases. CDR3 residues: CASTWDSPNEKLFF. In nucleotides, the CDR3 is TGTGCCAGCACCTGGGACAGCCCCAATGAAAAACTGTTTTTT.